The 27 T cell receptor beta chains below all came from one sample that was sequenced in a study of cytomegalovirus exposure and HLA in healthy donors. The PCR employed 60 Vbeta primers together with 13 Jbeta primers. TCRdb's copy holds only in-frame clones and misses some; the assay was immunoSEQ multiplex PCR. The table records fewer than 80,000 clones, roughly two thirds of them present only once. Material: PBMCs. These receptors originate from a woman aged 50 to 60 in good health and CMV-seropositive.

This clone was counted once. The chain has TRBV7-9 and TRBJ1-2; D gene uncertain. Germline V gene sequence: CDR1 SEHNR, CDR2 FQNEAQ (reference sequence). Trimming removed 5 bases from V and 8 bases from J, with 18 bases in between. This CDR3 is 14 amino acids long. CDR3 region: CASSHIGVSNGYTF. CDR3 nucleotide sequence: TGTGCCAGCAGCCACATAGGAGTCTCGAACGGCTACACCTTC.

In its sample, this clone was seen once. The CDR3: CASSPGQGAGYSPLHF. The DNA of the CDR3 is TGTGCCAGCAGTCCGGGACAGGGGGCAGGGTATTCACCCCTCCACTTT. This chain connects TRBV27 to TRBJ1-6, with 12 positions matching TRBD1. With 5 bases clipped from V and 8 bases from J, the junction kept 7 bases outside the gene matches. In germline, CDR1 is MNHEY, CDR2 SMNVEV (reference sequence). This CDR3 comprises 16 residues.

In the case of this clone: One junction end does not reproduce the germline sequence, and a read error may be involved. The chain has TRBV6-1 and TRBJ2-7; no firm D call. CDR3 length: 11 residues. The germline gives CDR1 MNHNS, CDR2 SASEGT. This CDR3 reads CAGSASYEQYF. The CDR3 DNA reads as TGTGCCGGCAGTGCGTCCTACGAGCAGTACTTC.

This clone was counted only a few times. The chain combines TRBV21-1 with TRBJ1-5. TRBV21-1 is a pseudogene segment. CDR3 length: 16 residues. The CDR3 region is CASSPRGGASHQPQHF. CDR3 DNA sequence: TGTGCCAGCAGTCCGCGGGGTGGGGCTTCCCATCAGCCCCAGCATTTT.

The chain combines TRBV6-1 with TRBJ1-6; 7 bases match TRBD1. V lost 7 bases, J lost 7 bases, and 7 bases stayed unmatched. The CDR3 consists of 14 residues. The germline V gene has CDR1 MNHNS and CDR2 SASEGT. The CDR3 sequence is CASNRQGGNSPLHF. CDR3 nucleotides: TGTGCCAGCAACCGACAGGGTGGAAATTCACCCCTCCACTTT.

This clone was observed a few times. V gene TRBV6-1 combines with J gene TRBJ1-5; D unresolved. Germline V gene data show CDR1 as MNHNS and CDR2 as SASEGT. This CDR3 has 16 residues. Trimming took off 2 bases at V and 0 bases at J, with 11 bases between the two ends. CDR3 sequence: CASSESRGYSNQPQHF. CDR3 nucleotides: TGTGCCAGCAGTGAAAGTCGAGGATATAGCAATCAGCCCCAGCATTTT.

This clone was recorded a few times. This chain links TRBV4-1 with TRBJ2-4, with 10 bases that match TRBD2. Looked up from germline, CDR1 is MGHRA and CDR2 is YSYEKL. The V segment lost 4 bases and the J segment 6 bases; nucleotides outside the gene matches: 9. The CDR3 contains 16 residues. The CDR3 protein is CASSPTQRGGLNIQYF. The CDR3 bases are TGCGCCAGCAGCCCTACCCAGCGGGGGGGTTTAAACATTCAGTACTTC.

V usage is TRBV6-1 and J usage is TRBJ1-3; possibly TRBD1 for D (6 bases). The germline V and J ends were trimmed by 2 bases and 4 bases, with 21 bases remaining between them. Germline V lookup: CDR1 MNHNS, CDR2 SASEGT. The CDR3 covers 18 residues. CDR3 in DNA: TGTGCCAGCAGTGAAACCCTCCGAACAGGGACGATGGGAAACACCATATATTTT. It codes for CASSETLRTGTMGNTIYF.

J is TRBJ1-4 and V is TRBV6-5, with 8 bases matching TRBD1. Losses at the gene ends were 5 bases for V and 5 bases for J; bases not matched to a gene: 4. The CDR3 is made up of 14 amino acids. Per germline, CDR1 MNHEY and CDR2 SVGAGI. The CDR3: CASSEDRENEKLFF. The CDR3 DNA sequence: TGTGCCAGCAGTGAGGACAGGGAGAATGAAAAACTGTTTTTT.

CDR3 nucleotides: TGTGCCAGCAGGGACAGGGTGAACACTGAAGCTTTCTTT. The encoded protein is CASRDRVNTEAFF. The chain is built from TRBV27 and TRBJ1-1, with TRBD1 matching over 8 bases. Germline loops: CDR1 MNHEY, CDR2 SMNVEV (reference sequence). V shed 6 bases, J shed 0 bases, and the junction held 0 bases outside the gene matches. The CDR3 loop spans 13 amino acids.

CDR3 nucleotides: TGTGCCAGCAGCTTTTCCGGGGGGGACAATGAGCAGTTCTTC. Translated: CASSFSGGDNEQFF. The gene calls are TRBV7-3 and TRBJ2-1; 8 nucleotides agree with TRBD2. Germline-derived CDR1 and CDR2 are SGHTA and FQGTGA. V dropped 3 bases and J dropped 5; count of bases not matched to a gene: 3. The CDR3 length is 14 residues.

This chain uses TRBV20-1 with TRBJ2-5, with 7 bases lining up with TRBD1. The germline V gene has CDR1 DFQATT and CDR2 SNEGSKA (reference sequence). CDR3 size: 11 residues. The ends lost 8 bases at V and 2 bases at J; junction bases unmatched: 2. The CDR3, as DNA: TGCAGTATGGACAGGCAAGAGACCCAGTACTTC. This translates into CSMDRQETQYF.

V gene TRBV27 combines with J gene TRBJ1-2; 9 positions agree with TRBD1. Germline CDR1 is MNHEY and CDR2 is SMNVEV (reference sequence). The CDR3 length is 16 residues. Trimming removed 2 bases from V and 1 base from J; junction bases left unmatched: 5. The CDR3 nucleotides read TGTGCCAGCAGTTTAGGGCCGGGACAGGGTAACTATGGCTACACCTTC. It translates to CASSLGPGQGNYGYTF.

This clone showed up just a few times. The rearrangement links TRBV10-3 to TRBJ2-7; tentatively, D is TRBD1 (5 bases). V shed 0 bases and J shed 3 bases, with 6 bases lying between them. The CDR3 has 13 amino acids. Germline V gene data show CDR1 as ENHRY and CDR2 as SYGVKD. CDR3 DNA: TGTGCCATCAGTGAGTCGACAGTCTACGAGCAGTACGTC. Translation gives CAISESTVYEQYV.

This chain links TRBV21-1 with TRBJ2-5; no DNA check was done on the table's D call, TRBD1. TRBV21-1 is assigned pseudogene status. This CDR3 is built from 15 residues. The CDR3: CAVSKGDGIQETQYF. In DNA form, the CDR3 reads TGTGCCGTCTCAAAAGGGGATGGCATACAAGAGACCCAGTACTTC.

This clone has only one observation. The V call is TRBV4-1, the J call TRBJ1-5, with D unresolved. V gave up 2 bases and J gave up 1 base, with 6 bases separating them. The length of the CDR3 is 14 residues. Per germline, CDR1 MGHRA and CDR2 YSYEKL. The CDR3 loop is CASSQSRSNQPQHF. CDR3 sequence (DNA): TGCGCCAGCAGCCAAAGTCGGAGCAATCAGCCCCAGCATTTT.

CDR3 protein: CASMEKAGRRGGYTF. DNA for the CDR3: TGTGCCAGCATGGAGAAGGCCGGACGTAGGGGTGGCTACACCTTC. The V call is TRBV6-4, the J call TRBJ1-2; D may be TRBD1 (5 bases). The CDR3 covers 15 residues. The germline V gene encodes CDR1 MRHNA and CDR2 SNTAGT. V lost 7 bases, J lost 7 bases, and 22 bases lay in between.

The rearrangement uses TRBV5-4 and TRBJ1-4, with D maybe TRBD1 (5 bases). Between the trimmed V and J ends, which lost 0 bases and 0 bases, there was a span of 6 bases. This CDR3 is 15 amino acids long. Germline V gene data show CDR1 as SGHNT and CDR2 as YYREEE (reference sequence). CDR3 in amino acids: CASSLDRSTNEKLFF. As DNA, the CDR3 is TGTGCCAGCAGCTTGGACAGGTCAACTAATGAAAAACTGTTTTTT.

V gene TRBV6-5 combines with J gene TRBJ1-1; 9 positions match TRBD1. The CDR3 contains 13 residues. Germline assignment: CDR1 MNHEY and CDR2 SVGAGI. V lost 5 bases, J lost 5 bases, and 3 bases stayed unmatched. The CDR3 protein is CASSPQGATEAFF. Here the CDR3 DNA reads TGTGCCAGCAGTCCACAGGGGGCAACTGAAGCTTTCTTT.

This rearrangement joins TRBV7-3 to TRBJ2-1; possible D gene TRBD1, 5 bases. Germline CDR1 reads SGHTA; CDR2 reads FQGTGA. CDR3 size: 17 residues. The V end lost 5 bases, the J end lost 0 bases, and 17 bases lay between the germline ends. CDR3 in amino acids: CASSPDITLSSYNEQFF. Written as DNA, the CDR3 is TGTGCCAGCAGCCCGGACATCACCTTGAGCTCCTACAATGAGCAGTTCTTC.

This chain joins TRBV9 and TRBJ2-2; weak D call: TRBD2 (5 bases). The germline gives CDR1 SGDLS, CDR2 YYNGEE. The V and J ends lost 1 base and 0 bases respectively, with 13 bases between them. This CDR3 is 17 amino acids long. The CDR3 spells CASSVYTGIANTGELFF. The CDR3 DNA sequence: TGTGCCAGCAGCGTATACACGGGGATCGCGAACACCGGGGAGCTGTTTTTT.

A few counts support this clone. This sequence joins TRBV19 and TRBJ1-1; a possible D gene is TRBD1 (6 bases). The CDR3 spans 14 residues. Germline CDR1 LNHDA, CDR2 SQIVND (reference sequence). Trimming took 8 bases from V and 0 from J, leaving 13 bases between them. The CDR3 sequence is CASSGQLLNTEAFF. CDR3 in DNA: TGTGCCAGTTCAGGACAGTTGCTGAACACTGAAGCTTTCTTT.

This clone occurred a few times. The gene calls are TRBV4-1 and TRBJ1-4, with 11 bases identical to TRBD1. Germline lookup yields CDR1 MGHRA and CDR2 YSYEKL. The junction had 3 bases not matched to a gene; V was cut back by 3 bases and J by 6 bases. The CDR3 has 15 residues. The CDR3 DNA follows: TGCGCCAGCAGCCACTCGGGACAGGGGGATGAAAAACTGTTTTTT. Translation gives CASSHSGQGDEKLFF.

This sequence joins TRBV11-2 and TRBJ2-1; D gene ambiguous. The CDR3 runs 12 residues. Per germline, CDR1 SGHAT and CDR2 FQNNGV. Trimming took off 1 base at V and 13 bases at J, with 11 bases between the two ends. The CDR3 is CASSLGQDSQFF. In nucleotides, the CDR3 is TGTGCCAGCAGCTTAGGTCAGGATTCCCAGTTCTTC.

This sequence joins TRBV4-1 and TRBJ1-4; 8 nucleotides line up with TRBD1. V was pared by 1 base and J by 5 bases, with 12 bases of the junction left unmatched. Germline-derived CDR1 and CDR2 are MGHRA and YSYEKL. The CDR3 has 18 amino acids. The CDR3: CASSQVPELTGENEKLFF. The CDR3 DNA follows: TGCGCCAGCAGCCAAGTCCCCGAACTGACAGGGGAAAATGAAAAACTGTTTTTT.

V gene TRBV5-8 combines with J gene TRBJ2-3; 7 nucleotides align to TRBD1. The CDR3 covers 15 residues. Germline assignment: CDR1 SGHTS and CDR2 YDEGEE. With V trimmed by 2 bases and J by 6 bases, 9 bases remained unmatched. This chain's CDR3 is CASSLGTVRGDTQYF. The CDR3 DNA reads as TGTGCCAGCAGCTTAGGGACAGTGCGTGGTGATACGCAGTATTTT.

The CDR3 DNA reads as TGTGCCAGCAGCTTTGGCCCTAGCGGGGGGGAAGAGACCCAGTACTTC. As protein: CASSFGPSGGEETQYF. This sequence joins TRBV7-6 and TRBJ2-5; 12 bases are shared with TRBD2. The germline gives CDR1 SGHVS, CDR2 FNYEAQ. Trimming removed 3 bases from V and 3 bases from J; junction bases left unmatched: 5. This CDR3 has 16 residues.